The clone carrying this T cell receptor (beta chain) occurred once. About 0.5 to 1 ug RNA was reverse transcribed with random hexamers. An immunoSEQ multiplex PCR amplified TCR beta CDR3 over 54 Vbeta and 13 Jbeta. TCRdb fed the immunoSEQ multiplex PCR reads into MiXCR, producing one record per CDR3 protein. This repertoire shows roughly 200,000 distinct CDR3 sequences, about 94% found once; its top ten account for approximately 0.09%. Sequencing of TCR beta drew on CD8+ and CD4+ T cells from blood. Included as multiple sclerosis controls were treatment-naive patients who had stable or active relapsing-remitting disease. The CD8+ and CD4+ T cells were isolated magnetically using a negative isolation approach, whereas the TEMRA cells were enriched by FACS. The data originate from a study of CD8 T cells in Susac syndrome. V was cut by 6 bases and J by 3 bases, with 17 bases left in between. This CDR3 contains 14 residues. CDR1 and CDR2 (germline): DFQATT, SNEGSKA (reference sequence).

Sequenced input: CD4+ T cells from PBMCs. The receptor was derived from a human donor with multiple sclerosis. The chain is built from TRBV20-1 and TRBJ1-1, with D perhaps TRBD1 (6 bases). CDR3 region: CSAPSGTLYTEAFF. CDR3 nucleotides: TGCAGTGCCCCGAGCGGGACACTTTACACTGAAGCTTTCTTT.